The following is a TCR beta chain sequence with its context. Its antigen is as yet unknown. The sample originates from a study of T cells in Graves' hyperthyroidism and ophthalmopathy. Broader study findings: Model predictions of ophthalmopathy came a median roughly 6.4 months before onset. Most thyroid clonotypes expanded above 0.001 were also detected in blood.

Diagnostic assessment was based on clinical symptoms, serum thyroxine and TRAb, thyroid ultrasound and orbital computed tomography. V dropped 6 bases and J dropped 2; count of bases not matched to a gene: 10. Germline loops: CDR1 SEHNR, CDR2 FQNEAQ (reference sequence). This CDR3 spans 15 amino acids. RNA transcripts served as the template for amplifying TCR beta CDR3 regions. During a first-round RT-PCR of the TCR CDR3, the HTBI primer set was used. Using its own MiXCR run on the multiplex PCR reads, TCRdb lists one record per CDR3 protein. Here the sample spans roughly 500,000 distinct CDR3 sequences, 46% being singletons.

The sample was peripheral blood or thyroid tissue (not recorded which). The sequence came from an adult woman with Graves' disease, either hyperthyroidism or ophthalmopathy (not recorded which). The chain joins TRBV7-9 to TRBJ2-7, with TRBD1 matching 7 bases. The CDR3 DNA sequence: TGTGCCAGCAGTCCGACAGGGTTAGGGGCCTACGAGCAGTACTTC. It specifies CASSPTGLGAYEQYF.